This is a list of T cell receptor beta chains from one sample in a study of cytomegalovirus exposure and HLA in healthy donors. The protocol was immunoSEQ multiplex PCR, while the TCRdb copy is restricted to in-frame clones and leaves out a portion. In the table there are hundreds of thousands of clones, 65% to 85% of which are singletons. Sequences were obtained from PBMCs. These receptors all come from a man aged 25 to 40 in good health and CMV-seronegative. Each CDR3 is given with its conserved first and last residue. The order of the fields is V gene, J gene, clone size, D gene, CDR3 protein, CDR3 DNA. A D gene is named only where the DNA matches it firmly. Rows give clone size only sometimes, using once, few, many, or a class for an expanded clone.

TRBV27	TRBJ2-1	few	TRBD1	CASSLGDRVDEQFF	TGTGCCAGCAGTTTAGGGGACAGGGTCGATGAGCAGTTCTTC
TRBV6-6	TRBJ1-6	NA	TRBD1	CASTRDSSYNSPLHF	TGTGCCAGCACCCGGGACAGCTCCTATAATTCACCCCTCCACTTT
TRBV6-5	TRBJ1-2	NA	NA	CASRSTANYGYTF	TGTGCCAGCAGATCTACAGCTAACTATGGCTACACCTTC
TRBV5-5	TRBJ2-3	NA	TRBD2	CASSLRAAGGRTDTQYF	TGTGCCAGCAGCTTGAGGGCGGCGGGGGGACGCACAGATACGCAGTATTTT
TRBV5-1	TRBJ2-3	NA	NA	CASSSQGSTHTDTQYF	TGCGCCAGCAGCTCCCAGGGGTCGACACACACAGATACGCAGTATTTT
TRBV28	TRBJ2-7	NA	TRBD1	CASSPGQGTEQYF	TGTGCCAGCAGCCCCGGACAGGGCACCGAGCAGTACTTC
TRBV5-1	TRBJ2-3	NA	TRBD2	CASSLGGGAWSTDTQYF	TGCGCCAGCAGCTTGGGCGGGGGGGCTTGGAGCACAGATACGCAGTATTTT
TRBV5-1	TRBJ2-5	NA	TRBD2	CASSLLRGAGETQYF	TGCGCCAGCAGCTTGTTAAGGGGAGCGGGGGAGACCCAGTACTTC
TRBV29-1	TRBJ2-5	NA	TRBD2	CSVAGREETQYF	TGCAGCGTTGCCGGGAGGGAGGAGACCCAGTACTTC
TRBV7-3	TRBJ1-2	NA	TRBD1	CASSLTGTVDNGYTF	TGTGCCAGCAGCTTAACCGGGACAGTCGATAATGGCTACACCTTC
TRBV5-1	TRBJ1-2	NA	NA	CASSPDRANYGYTF	TGCGCCAGCAGCCCGGACAGAGCTAACTATGGCTACACCTTC
TRBV18	TRBJ2-1	NA	TRBD2	CASSSGRGNEQFF	TGTGCCAGCTCATCCGGGAGGGGCAATGAGCAGTTCTTC
TRBV19	TRBJ1-1	NA	NA	CASQLTGNTEAFF	TGTGCCAGCCAACTTACAGGGAACACTGAAGCTTTCTTT
TRBV12-5	TRBJ2-2	few	NA	CASGRGNTGELFF	TGTGCTAGTGGGCGGGGGAACACCGGGGAGCTGTTTTTT
TRBV28	TRBJ1-6	NA	NA	CASSLGLNSPLHF	TGTGCCAGCAGCTTAGGCTTAAATTCACCCCTCCACTTT
TRBV4-1	TRBJ1-5	NA	NA	CASSQEPSTEQPQHF	TGCGCCAGCAGCCAAGAGCCGTCAACGGAGCAGCCCCAGCATTTT
TRBV5-1	TRBJ1-6	NA	NA	CASSLVDKSSILNSPLHF	TGCGCCAGCAGCTTGGTCGACAAATCCTCAATACTTAATTCACCCCTCCACTTT
TRBV7-2	TRBJ2-7	NA	TRBD2	CASSRLAGEQYF	TGTGCCAGCAGCCGACTAGCAGGCGAGCAGTACTTC
TRBV4-3	TRBJ2-1	NA	TRBD2	CASSQGGGSHNEQFF	TGCGCCAGCAGCCAAGGGGGGGGTTCCCACAATGAGCAGTTCTTC
TRBV29-1	TRBJ2-5	once	TRBD2	CSVPRLAGQETQYF	TGCAGCGTTCCTCGACTAGCGGGGCAAGAGACCCAGTACTTC
TRBV5-1	TRBJ1-1	NA	NA	CASSPGGTGLNTEAFF	TGCGCCAGCAGCCCGGGGGGTACGGGACTGAACACTGAAGCTTTCTTT
TRBV6-1	TRBJ1-3	NA	NA	CASSETAGNTIYF	TGTGCCAGCAGTGAGACAGCTGGAAACACCATATATTTT
TRBV7-2	TRBJ2-5	few	TRBD2	CASSRRGGGLQETQYF	TGTGCCAGCAGCCGAAGGGGCGGGGGGTTACAAGAGACCCAGTACTTC
TRBV7-2	TRBJ2-7	NA	NA	CASSLAGQPSYEQYF	TGTGCCAGCAGCTTAGCGGGGCAGCCATCCTACGAGCAGTACTTC
TRBV28	TRBJ1-1	NA	NA	CASREGLTEAFF	TGTGCCAGCAGGGAGGGGCTCACTGAAGCTTTCTTT
TRBV7-8	TRBJ1-1	NA	NA	CASSLLGGAEEAFF	TGTGCCAGCAGCTTATTAGGGGGGGCAGAGGAAGCTTTCTTT
TRBV5-4	TRBJ2-7	NA	TRBD2	CAISSGGLYEQYF	TGTGCCATTTCTAGCGGGGGCCTCTACGAGCAGTACTTC
TRBV27	TRBJ2-7	once	TRBD1	CASGGQSYEQYF	TGTGCCAGCGGGGGACAGTCCTACGAGCAGTACTTC
TRBV5-1	TRBJ2-7	few	TRBD1	CASKSARGRHEQYF	TGCGCCAGCAAGTCCGCCAGGGGGCGCCACGAGCAGTACTTC
TRBV6-1	TRBJ2-1	once	NA	CASSDRVGDEQFF	TGTGCCAGCAGTGACAGGGTTGGGGATGAGCAGTTCTTC
TRBV18	TRBJ1-4	NA	TRBD1	CASSPRQGFEKLFF	TGTGCCAGCTCACCAAGACAGGGGTTTGAAAAACTGTTTTTT
TRBV9	TRBJ2-7	NA	NA	CASSGGLIPYEQYF	TGTGCCAGCAGCGGGGGACTTATCCCCTACGAGCAGTACTTC
TRBV11-3	TRBJ2-1	NA	NA	CASSLERGSSYNEQFF	TGTGCCAGCAGCTTAGAGAGAGGTTCTTCCTACAATGAGCAGTTCTTC